The rows below give T cell receptor beta chains drawn from one sample of a study of shared clonotypes between healthy human individuals. The method was immunoSEQ multiplex PCR; TCRdb's version includes in-frame clones alone and lacks a portion of them. The table records 2 million to 2.5 million clones, approximately 93% of them present only once. The sequenced sample consisted of naive CD4+ T cells from PBMCs. The receptors were gathered from a man aged 18 to 29 in good health. Some clones in this sample may be carry-over from other donors' samples. CDR3s leave out the opening cysteine and the closing phenylalanine or tryptophan. A D gene is named only where the DNA matches it firmly. Clone size is not always given. Where it is, it says once, few, many or a class for expanded clones.

D gene	V gene	J gene	clone size	CDR3 protein
.	TRBV5-6	TRBJ2-3	.	ASSSSWVAGTDTQY
.	TRBV28	TRBJ1-6	.	ASSLAGPPLH
TRBD2	TRBV11-1	TRBJ2-1	once	ASSLVPAGDPRYNEQF
TRBD1	TRBV10-3	TRBJ2-6	.	AISDLVGQASQYGANVLT
TRBD2	TRBV6-1	TRBJ2-1	.	ASSEGLAGFGEQF
TRBD2	TRBV5-1	TRBJ2-5	.	ASSSGLAGPSGETQY
.	TRBV19	TRBJ2-3	.	ASSNSFPTDTQY
.	TRBV7-9	TRBJ1-6	.	ASSSDRSPSSYNSPLH
.	TRBV30	TRBJ2-3	.	AWMARATDTQY
.	TRBV7-8	TRBJ2-2	.	ASSLGQINTGELF
.	TRBV7-9	TRBJ2-3	.	ASSLGGRLGTDTQY
TRBD2	TRBV6-5	TRBJ2-1	.	ASSYTLAAGYNEQF
TRBD1	TRBV28	TRBJ1-5	.	ASTTGGSQPQH
.	TRBV5-1	TRBJ1-1	.	ASSLSRMNTEAF
.	TRBV28	TRBJ2-7	.	ASSLGGRSSYEQY
.	TRBV7-6	TRBJ1-2	.	ASSPGTTGGYT
.	TRBV7-9	TRBJ1-1	.	ASSLAILNTEAF
.	TRBV7-9	TRBJ2-7	.	ASSSFYEQY
.	TRBV6-1	TRBJ2-2	.	ASLAANTGELF
.	TRBV6-1	TRBJ1-2	.	ASSETWGYGYT
TRBD1	TRBV10-3	TRBJ2-2	once	AIRQGVTGELF
.	TRBV7-9	TRBJ1-2	once	ASSLLGRQGPNNYGYT
.	TRBV28	TRBJ1-3	.	ASSKSGSKGNTIY
.	TRBV15	TRBJ1-3	.	ATSRDRATGNTIY
.	TRBV27	.	.	ASRGTSRHEQY
.	TRBV5-4	TRBJ1-1	.	ASRLQGEGPVAF
TRBD1	TRBV28	TRBJ1-2	once	ASSYPLGQLYGYT
.	TRBV5-4	TRBJ2-3	.	ASSFGASSTDTQY
TRBD1	TRBV14	TRBJ2-2	.	ASSQMTGEYTGELF
.	TRBV5-4	TRBJ2-3	once	ASSLKGGTDTQY
.	TRBV28	TRBJ1-5	.	ASSLPGHPNQPQH
.	TRBV5-1	TRBJ1-1	.	ASSLAPGNTEAF